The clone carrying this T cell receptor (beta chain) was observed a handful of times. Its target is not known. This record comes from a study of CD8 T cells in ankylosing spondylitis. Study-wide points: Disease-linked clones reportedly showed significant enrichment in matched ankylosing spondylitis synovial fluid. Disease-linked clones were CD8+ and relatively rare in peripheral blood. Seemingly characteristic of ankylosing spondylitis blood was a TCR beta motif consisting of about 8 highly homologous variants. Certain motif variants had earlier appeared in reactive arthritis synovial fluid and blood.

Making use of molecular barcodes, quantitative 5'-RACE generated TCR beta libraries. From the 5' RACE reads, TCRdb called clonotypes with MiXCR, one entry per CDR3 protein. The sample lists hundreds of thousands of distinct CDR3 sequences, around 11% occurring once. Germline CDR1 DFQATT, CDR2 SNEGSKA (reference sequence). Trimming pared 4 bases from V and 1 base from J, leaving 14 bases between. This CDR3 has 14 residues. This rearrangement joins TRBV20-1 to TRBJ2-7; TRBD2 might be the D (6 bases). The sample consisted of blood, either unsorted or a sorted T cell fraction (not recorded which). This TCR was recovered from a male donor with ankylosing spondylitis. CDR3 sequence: CSAKPGEKSYEQYF. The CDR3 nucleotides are TGCAGTGCTAAACCGGGGGAGAAATCCTACGAGCAGTACTTC.